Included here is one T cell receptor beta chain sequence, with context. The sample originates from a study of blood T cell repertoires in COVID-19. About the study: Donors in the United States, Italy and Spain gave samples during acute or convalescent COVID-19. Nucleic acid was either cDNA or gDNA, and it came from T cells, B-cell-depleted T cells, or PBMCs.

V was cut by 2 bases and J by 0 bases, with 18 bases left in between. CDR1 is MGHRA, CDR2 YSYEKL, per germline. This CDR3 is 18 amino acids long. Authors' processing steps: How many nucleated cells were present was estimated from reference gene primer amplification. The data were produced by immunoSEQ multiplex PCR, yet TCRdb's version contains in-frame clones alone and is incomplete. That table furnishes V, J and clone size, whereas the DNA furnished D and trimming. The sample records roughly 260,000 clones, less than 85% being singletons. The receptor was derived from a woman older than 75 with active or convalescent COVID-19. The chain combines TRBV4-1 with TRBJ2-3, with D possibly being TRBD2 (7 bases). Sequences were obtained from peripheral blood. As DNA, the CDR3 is TGCGCCAGCAGCCAATCGGGACTAAGGGGGGCTAGCACAGATACGCAGTATTTT. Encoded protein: CASSQSGLRGASTDTQYF.